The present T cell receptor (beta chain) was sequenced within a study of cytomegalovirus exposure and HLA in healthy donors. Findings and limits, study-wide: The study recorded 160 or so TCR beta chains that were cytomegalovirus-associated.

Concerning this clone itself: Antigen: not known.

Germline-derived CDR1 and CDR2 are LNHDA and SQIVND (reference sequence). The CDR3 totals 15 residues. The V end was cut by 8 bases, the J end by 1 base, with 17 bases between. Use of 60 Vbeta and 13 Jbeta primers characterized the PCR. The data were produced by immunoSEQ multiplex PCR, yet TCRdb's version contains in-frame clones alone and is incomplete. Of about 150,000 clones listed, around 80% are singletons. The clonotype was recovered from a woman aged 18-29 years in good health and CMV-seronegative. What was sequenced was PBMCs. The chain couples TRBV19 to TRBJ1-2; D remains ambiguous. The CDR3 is CASDLGRNLNYGYTF. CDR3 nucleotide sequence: TGTGCCAGTGACCTAGGGAGAAATCTTAACTATGGCTACACCTTC.